The 14 T cell receptor beta chains listed next were all sequenced from one sample in a study of T cells after yellow fever vaccination. TCRdb reprocessed the 5' RACE reads with MiXCR, giving one entry per CDR3 protein. This table has some 300,000 distinct CDR3 sequences, roughly 9% appearing once. Source: CD4+ T cells sorted from PBMCs, taken 5 days after the yellow fever booster vaccination. All receptors come from a man between 18 and 29 years old who received the YFV17D yellow fever vaccine.

This rearrangement joins TRBV5-6 to TRBJ2-4; D is unresolved. The CDR3 loop spans 14 amino acids. V shed 0 bases and J shed 6 bases, with 10 bases lying between them. Germline V lookup: CDR1 SGHDT, CDR2 YYEEEE. The CDR3 spells CASSLVSLGNIQYF. CDR3 bases: TGTGCCAGCAGCTTGGTTTCTCTGGGAAACATTCAGTACTTC.

The V gene is TRBV5-1, the J gene TRBJ1-3, with D hard to call. The V end lost 0 bases, the J end lost 0 bases, and 13 bases lay between the germline ends. The germline CDR1 and CDR2 sequences are SGHRS and YFSETQ. This CDR3 has 17 residues. CDR3 in DNA: TGCGCCAGCAGCTTGGCCAGCGGCTCGAGCTCTGGAAACACCATATATTTT. The encoded protein is CASSLASGSSSGNTIYF. The full variable domain, its missing parts supplied by reference TRBV5-1 and TRBJ1-3, is KAGVTQTPRYLIKTRGQQVTLSCSPISGHRSVSWYQQTPGQGLQFLFEYFSETQRNKGNFPGRFSGRQFSNSRSEMNVSTLELGDSALYLCASSLASGSSSGNTIYFGEGSWLTVV.

The chain is built from TRBV18 and TRBJ2-5, with no clear D. Per the germline V gene, CDR1 is KGHSH and CDR2 is LQKENI. The CDR3 extends over 15 amino acids. Trimming removed 3 bases from V and 5 bases from J, with 16 bases in between. In DNA, the CDR3 is TGTGCCAGCTCACCGAAGGTGGGTTCCGGGGAGACCCAGTACTTC. Translation: CASSPKVGSGETQYF. Full variable domain (outside the CDR3, taken from reference TRBV18 and TRBJ2-5): NAGVMQNPRHLVRRRGQEARLRCSPMKGHSHVYWYRQLPEEGLKFMVYLQKENIIDESGMPKERFSAEFPKEGPSILRIQQVVRGDSAAYFCASSPKVGSGETQYFGPGTRLLVL.

The chain combines TRBV20-1 with TRBJ2-5; 13 bases are shared with TRBD2. The CDR3 is 19 residues long. The V gene end was trimmed by 2 bases and the J gene end by 4 bases; junction bases not matched to a gene: 16. CDR1 DFQATT and CDR2 SNEGSKA come from the germline V gene (reference sequence). The CDR3 coding sequence is TGCAGTGCTAGATACTTAGGTTGGACTAGCGGGGGAATGGGAGAGACCCAGTACTTC. Amino acids: CSARYLGWTSGGMGETQYF.

This clonotype was seen a handful of times. The V call is TRBV7-9, the J call TRBJ1-6; possibly TRBD1 for D (5 bases). The ends were cut back, 1 base at V and 7 bases at J, with 20 bases in the middle. The germline gives CDR1 SEHNR, CDR2 FQNEAQ (reference sequence). The CDR3 contains 18 residues. The chain's CDR3 is CASSLEYYRDGVNSPLHF. The CDR3, as DNA: TGTGCCAGCAGCTTAGAGTATTATAGGGACGGAGTCAATTCACCCCTCCACTTT. Combining the CDR3 with reference TRBV7-9 and TRBJ1-6 gives the whole variable domain DTGVSQNPRHKITKRGQNVTFRCDPISEHNRLYWYRQTLGQGPEFLTYFQNEAQLEKSRLLSDRFSAERPKGSFSTLEIQRTEQGDSAMYLCASSLEYYRDGVNSPLHFGNGTRLTVT.

This clonotype was detected ten times or more. The chain recombines TRBV12-3 or TRBV12-4 with TRBJ1-1, with 7 bases matching TRBD1. The CDR3 covers 15 residues. The trim removed 1 base at V and 4 bases at J, leaving 6 bases unmatched. CDR3 DNA sequence: TGTGCCAGCAGTTTAGGTAGACAGGGAGTCACTGAAGCTTTCTTT. It specifies CASSLGRQGVTEAFF.

The V call is TRBV18, the J call TRBJ2-3, with 8 bases that match TRBD1. The CDR3 sequence is 14 residues long. After removal of 6 bases from V and 4 bases from J, the junction contained 6 bases not matched to a gene. Per the germline V gene, CDR1 is KGHSH and CDR2 is LQKENI. Here the CDR3 reads CASSSDRGPDTQYF. DNA for the CDR3: TGTGCCAGCTCGTCCGACAGGGGCCCAGATACGCAGTATTTT.

This clonotype occurred a few times. The chain joins TRBV5-1 to TRBJ2-2, with a tentative D call TRBD1 (6 bases). The CDR3 has 13 residues. From germline, CDR1 is SGHRS and CDR2 YFSETQ. V gave up 3 bases and J gave up 5 bases, with 8 bases separating them. This chain's CDR3 is CASSWTVTGELFF. The DNA for the CDR3 is TGCGCCAGCAGCTGGACAGTTACCGGGGAGCTGTTTTTT.

The chain has TRBV7-3 and TRBJ2-1, with 7 bases lining up with TRBD2. V lost 2 bases to trimming and J lost 7 bases; unmatched junction nucleotides: 5. The germline V gene has CDR1 SGHTA and CDR2 FQGTGA. This CDR3 is 14 amino acids long. The CDR3 loop is CASSLFVRGNEQFF. The DNA of the CDR3 is TGTGCCAGCAGCTTATTTGTGCGGGGGAATGAGCAGTTCTTC.

The chain uses TRBV7-2 and TRBJ1-1, with D perhaps TRBD1 (5 bases). V gave up 3 bases and J gave up 11 bases, with 13 bases separating them. This CDR3 region has 12 residues. Germline assignment: CDR1 SGHTA and CDR2 FQGNSA. The CDR3 bases are TGTGCCAGCAGCTTTCATGCCAGGGTTGCTTTCTTT. It is translated as CASSFHARVAFF.

This clonotype turned up a few times. The chain is built from TRBV3-1 and TRBJ2-3, with D tentatively TRBD1 (5 bases). Germline V gene lookup returns CDR1 LGHDT and CDR2 YNNKEL (reference sequence). Trimming removed 3 bases at V and 7 bases at J, with 11 bases between. This CDR3 comprises 13 residues. CDR3 in amino acids: CASSQGQVNTQYF. The CDR3 bases are TGTGCCAGCAGCCAGGGGCAGGTTAATACGCAGTATTTT.

The chain joins TRBV7-2 to TRBJ2-3; D tentatively reads TRBD1 or TRBD2 (6 bases each). The V and J ends lost 7 bases and 14 bases respectively, with 22 bases between them. The CDR3 contains 13 residues. Germline V lookup: CDR1 SGHTA, CDR2 FQGNSA. The chain's CDR3 is CASTLGGLPPTYF. The CDR3 DNA sequence: TGTGCCAGCACCCTGGGGGGCCTACCTCCGACGTATTTT.

This clonotype was detected many times. The CDR3 spells CASSLWGGRYNEQFF. CDR3 nucleotides: TGTGCCAGCAGCCTTTGGGGGGGCCGTTACAATGAGCAGTTCTTC. The chain carries TRBV5-6 and TRBJ2-1; a weak D match, TRBD2 (7 bases). The CDR3 is 15 amino acids. V was clipped by 4 bases and J by 4 bases, with 15 bases between them. The germline V gene encodes CDR1 SGHDT and CDR2 YYEEEE.

At least ten counts were recorded for this clonotype. The chain uses TRBV18 and TRBJ1-6; no firm D call. V lost 5 bases to trimming and J lost 9 bases, with 14 bases between them. The CDR3 loop spans 14 amino acids. Germline CDR1 and CDR2: KGHSH and LQKENI. CDR3 sequence reads: CASSYVSSGSPLHF. For the CDR3, the DNA is TGTGCCAGCTCATATGTATCTAGTGGTTCACCCCTCCACTTT. The full variable domain, rest sourced from reference TRBV18 and TRBJ1-6, is NAGVMQNPRHLVRRRGQEARLRCSPMKGHSHVYWYRQLPEEGLKFMVYLQKENIIDESGMPKERFSAEFPKEGPSILRIQQVVRGDSAAYFCASSYVSSGSPLHFGNGTRLTVT.